This T cell receptor (beta chain) emerged from a study of blood T cells in healthy people across ages. Primers used in a second PCR of about 6 to 11 cycles were a sample-barcoded 5' primer and a J-beta primer mix. TCRdb re-analysed the 5' RACE reads in MiXCR, keeping a single row per CDR3 protein. The data hold roughly 800,000 distinct CDR3 sequences, with roughly 25% observed a single time. CDR3 size: 13 residues. V lost 8 bases and J 0 bases, leaving 12 bases between the germline ends. Germline V gene lookup returns CDR1 SGHDT and CDR2 YYEEEE. This same sample was also taken into another study, of T cells of mothers and their children.

Sequencing was carried out using blood. The clonotype comes from a boy younger than 18 in good health. This sequence joins TRBV5-6 and TRBJ2-7; D remains unclear. CDR3 protein: CASIGRSSYEQYF. In DNA, the CDR3 is TGTGCCAGTATAGGGCGCAGCTCCTACGAGCAGTACTTC.